This TCR beta chain was captured by sequencing in a study of monozygotic twins with inflammatory bowel disease. Germline V CDR1 and CDR2: SQVTM, ANQGSEA. There are 13 residues in the CDR3. TCRdb re-called the 5' RACE reads; every CDR3 protein appears as one record, without DNA. This sample's clone table lists fewer than 400,000 distinct CDR3 sequences. The sample consisted of blood. This TCR derives from a human donor with ulcerative colitis or Crohn's disease, or a healthy co-twin of an affected twin (not recorded which). The chain uses TRBV29-1 and TRBJ2-2. CDR3 residues: CSVELLNTGELFF.